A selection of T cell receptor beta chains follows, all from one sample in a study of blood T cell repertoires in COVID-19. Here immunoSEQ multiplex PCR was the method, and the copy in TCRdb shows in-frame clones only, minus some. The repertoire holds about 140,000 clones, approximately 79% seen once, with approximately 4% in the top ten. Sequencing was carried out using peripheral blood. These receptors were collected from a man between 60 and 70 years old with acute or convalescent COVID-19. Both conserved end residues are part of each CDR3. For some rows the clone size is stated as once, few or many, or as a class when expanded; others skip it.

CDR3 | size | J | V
CASRQKGLAVTDTQYF | NA | TRBJ2-3 | TRBV27
CASSVGRDLEQFF | once | TRBJ2-1 | TRBV2
CASSAGAGDSAGYEQYF | NA | TRBJ2-7 | TRBV9
CASSLSGLFYNEQFF | NA | TRBJ2-1 | TRBV27
CATELGQGLVEQYF | NA | TRBJ2-7 | TRBV10-3
CASSYNMAAGGETQYF | few | TRBJ2-5 | TRBV6-5
CASSLTGLSSYEQYF | NA | TRBJ2-7 | TRBV5-6
CASGQGARYTEAFF | NA | TRBJ1-1 | TRBV19
CASSFPETSGRSVGDYTQYF | NA | TRBJ2-3 | TRBV28
CASSEGTSKTEAFF | NA | TRBJ1-1 | TRBV10-2
CASSEQGRKNTEAFF | NA | TRBJ1-1 | TRBV6-2/TRBV6-3
CASSIGTGAAYEQYF | NA | TRBJ2-7 | TRBV19
CASSLSSGSGTGELFF | NA | TRBJ2-2 | TRBV28
CASSSTGGRSEAFF | NA | TRBJ1-1 | TRBV11-2
CASSSYLGGSREKLFF | NA | TRBJ1-4 | TRBV7-9
CASSAGQQETQYF | once | TRBJ2-5 | TRBV18
CASSLDRATYNEQFF | NA | TRBJ2-1 | TRBV5-1
CAWSARTGNSSPLHF | once | TRBJ1-6 | TRBV30
CASTVGAVPSGANVLTF | few | TRBJ2-6 | TRBV28
CASSQDALAGQSYEQFF | NA | TRBJ2-1 | TRBV4-2
CASSQDFASGTTQETQYF | NA | TRBJ2-5 | TRBV4-3
CASSLLDSGEKLFF | NA | TRBJ1-4 | TRBV9
CASSIWTSGSYEQYF | NA | TRBJ2-7 | TRBV28
CASTERQGYGYTF | NA | TRBJ1-2 | TRBV11-2
CASTLLSGAGTEAFF | NA | TRBJ1-1 | TRBV2
CASSFYMFSQPQHF | NA | TRBJ1-5 | TRBV6-5
CASSPKVSGTEAFF | NA | TRBJ1-1 | TRBV4-2
CASSVGSPGGPTDTQYF | NA | TRBJ2-3 | TRBV9
CASSPPAGTNEQFF | NA | TRBJ2-1 | TRBV6-5
CAWSSLTAHQPQHF | once | TRBJ1-5 | TRBV30
CASSKTGHSEAFF | NA | TRBJ1-1 | TRBV5-4
CASSIKQTGRIGAAKNIQYF | NA | TRBJ2-4 | TRBV9
CASSIDLGGVGLAKNIQYF | NA | TRBJ2-4 | TRBV19
CASSLERGSNYGYTF | NA | TRBJ1-2 | TRBV11-2
CASSVGVDTQYF | once | TRBJ2-3 | TRBV9
CASSSGQNNSPLHF | NA | TRBJ1-6 | TRBV5-1
CASSQGDWYEQYF | few | TRBJ2-7 | TRBV3-1/TRBV3-2
CAIKPQGQAGNTIYF | NA | TRBJ1-3 | TRBV10-3
CASSQDSGTGWTGVIADTQYF | NA | TRBJ2-3 | TRBV4-1
CASSPTLSFYEQYF | once | TRBJ2-7 | TRBV14
CASSHALTRNYGYTF | NA | TRBJ1-2 | TRBV3-1/TRBV3-2
CASSLGTEYNEQFF | NA | TRBJ2-1 | TRBV7-2
CASSPPTLNTEAFF | NA | TRBJ1-1 | TRBV4-1
CAIRSTSGSKDNEQFF | NA | TRBJ2-1 | TRBV10-3
CSVTRGDAFF | NA | TRBJ1-1 | TRBV29-1
CASSPIPRGQAFF | few | TRBJ1-1 | TRBV7-3
CASSFPGQVNNEQFF | NA | TRBJ2-1 | TRBV11-1
CASSSDRSYEQYF | NA | TRBJ2-7 | TRBV19
CASTEGGTSSYEQYF | NA | TRBJ2-7 | TRBV6-5
CASSLVGRVADTQYF | NA | TRBJ2-3 | TRBV7-2
CASSLWKGANQPQHF | NA | TRBJ1-5 | TRBV28
CASTLFGVFTDTQYF | NA | TRBJ2-3 | TRBV5-1
CASSWEEGGQFF | NA | TRBJ2-1 | TRBV5-4
CAWSPGQINQPQHF | NA | TRBJ1-5 | TRBV30
CASSLRPYGETQYF | NA | TRBJ2-5 | TRBV3-1/TRBV3-2
CASSLSERYNEQFF | few | TRBJ2-1 | TRBV6-2/TRBV6-3
CASSKTGTSGIGSYEQYF | few | TRBJ2-7 | TRBV7-2
CSASRPSGSKAEQFF | NA | TRBJ2-1 | TRBV20-1
CASSLTGGGYTF | few | TRBJ1-2 | TRBV7-2
CASSPGVGGRAGTGELFF | NA | TRBJ2-2 | TRBV7-9